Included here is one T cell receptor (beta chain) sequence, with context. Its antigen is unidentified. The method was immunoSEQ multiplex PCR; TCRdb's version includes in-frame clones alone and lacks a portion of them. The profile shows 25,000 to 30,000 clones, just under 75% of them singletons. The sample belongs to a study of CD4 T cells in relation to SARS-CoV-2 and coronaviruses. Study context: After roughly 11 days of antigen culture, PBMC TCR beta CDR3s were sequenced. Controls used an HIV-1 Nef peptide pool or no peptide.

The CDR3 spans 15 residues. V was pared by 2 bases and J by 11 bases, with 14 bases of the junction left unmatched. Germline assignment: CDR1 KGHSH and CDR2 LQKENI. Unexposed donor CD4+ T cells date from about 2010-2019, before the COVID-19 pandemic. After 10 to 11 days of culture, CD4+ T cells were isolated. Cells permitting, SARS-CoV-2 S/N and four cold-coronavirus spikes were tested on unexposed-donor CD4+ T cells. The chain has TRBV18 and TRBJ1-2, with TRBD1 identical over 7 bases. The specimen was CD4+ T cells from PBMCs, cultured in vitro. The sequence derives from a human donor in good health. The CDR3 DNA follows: TGTGCCAGCTCACCATCACTTCAACAGGGGAGGACGTACACCTTC. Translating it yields CASSPSLQQGRTYTF.